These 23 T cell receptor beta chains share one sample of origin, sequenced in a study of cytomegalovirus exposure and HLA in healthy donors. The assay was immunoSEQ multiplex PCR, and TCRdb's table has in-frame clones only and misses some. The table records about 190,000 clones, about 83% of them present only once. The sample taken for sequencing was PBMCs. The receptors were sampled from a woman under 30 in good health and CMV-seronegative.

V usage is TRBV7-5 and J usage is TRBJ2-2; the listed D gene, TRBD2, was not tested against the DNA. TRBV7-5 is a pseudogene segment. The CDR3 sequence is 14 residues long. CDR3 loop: CVRSPVPNTGELFF. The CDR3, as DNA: TGTGTCAGAAGCCCGGTCCCGAACACCGGGGAGCTGTTTTTT.

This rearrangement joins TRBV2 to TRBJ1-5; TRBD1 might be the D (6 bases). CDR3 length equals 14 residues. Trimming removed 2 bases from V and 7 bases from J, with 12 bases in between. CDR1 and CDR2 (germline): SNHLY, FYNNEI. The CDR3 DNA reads TGTGCCAGCAGTGAACGGGGGGGCCGACAGCCCCAGCATTTT. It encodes CASSERGGRQPQHF.

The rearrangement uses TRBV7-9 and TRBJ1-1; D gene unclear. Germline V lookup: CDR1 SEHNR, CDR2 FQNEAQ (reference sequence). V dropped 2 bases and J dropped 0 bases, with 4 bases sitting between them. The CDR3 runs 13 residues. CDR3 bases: TGTGCCAGCAGCTTACAGATGAACACTGAAGCTTTCTTT. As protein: CASSLQMNTEAFF.

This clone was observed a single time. Written as DNA, the CDR3 is TGTGCCAGCAGTGGCCAGGCCAGCCCTGGAAACACCATATATTTT. Its protein is CASSGQASPGNTIYF. The V call is TRBV6-1, the J call TRBJ1-3; the D is unclear. The V gene lost 4 bases and the J gene lost 2 bases, with 12 bases spanning the gap. The length of the CDR3 is 15 residues. Germline-derived CDR1 and CDR2 are MNHNS and SASEGT.

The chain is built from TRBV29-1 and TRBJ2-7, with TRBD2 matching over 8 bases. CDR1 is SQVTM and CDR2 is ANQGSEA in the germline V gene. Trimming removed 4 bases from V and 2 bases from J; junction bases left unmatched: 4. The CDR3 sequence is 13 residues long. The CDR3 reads CSVGGRRTYEQYF. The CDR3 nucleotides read TGCAGCGTTGGCGGGAGGAGGACCTACGAGCAGTACTTC.

The CDR3 sequence: CASSPTSYEQYF. The DNA for the CDR3 is TGCGCCAGCAGTCCTACCTCCTACGAGCAGTACTTC. The genes are TRBV23-1 and TRBJ2-7, with D unresolved. TRBV23-1 is flagged as an ORF with uncertain function. Deletions cut 4 bases from V and 0 bases from J, with 4 bases between. The CDR3 length is 12 residues.

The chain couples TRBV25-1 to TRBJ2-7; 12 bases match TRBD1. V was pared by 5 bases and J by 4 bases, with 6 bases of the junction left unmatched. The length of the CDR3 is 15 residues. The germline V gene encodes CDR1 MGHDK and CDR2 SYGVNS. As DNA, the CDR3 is TGTGCCAGCAGTAGACCGGGACAGGGGGCTTACGAGCAGTACTTC. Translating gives CASSRPGQGAYEQYF.

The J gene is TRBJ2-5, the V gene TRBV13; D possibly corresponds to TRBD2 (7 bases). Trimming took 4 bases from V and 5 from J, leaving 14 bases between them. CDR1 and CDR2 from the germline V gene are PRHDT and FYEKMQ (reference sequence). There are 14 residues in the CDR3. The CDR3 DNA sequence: TGTGCCAGCAGCTCCTTTCGGGGGGCCGAGACCCAGTACTTC. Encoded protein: CASSSFRGAETQYF.

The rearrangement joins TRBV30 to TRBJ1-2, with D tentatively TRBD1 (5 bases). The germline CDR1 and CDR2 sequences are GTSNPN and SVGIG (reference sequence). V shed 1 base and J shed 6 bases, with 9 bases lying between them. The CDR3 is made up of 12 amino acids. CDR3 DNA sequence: TGTGCCTGGAGTGCAGGGCTGGATGGCTACACCTTC. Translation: CAWSAGLDGYTF.

CDR3 loop: CASSPKGGAGELFF. DNA for the CDR3: TGTGCCAGCAGTCCTAAGGGGGGGGCCGGGGAGCTGTTTTTT. The rearrangement links TRBV27 to TRBJ2-2; possible D gene TRBD2, 7 bases. V dropped 5 bases and J dropped 6 bases, with 13 bases sitting between them. The germline V gene has CDR1 MNHEY and CDR2 SMNVEV (reference sequence). The CDR3 is 14 amino acids.

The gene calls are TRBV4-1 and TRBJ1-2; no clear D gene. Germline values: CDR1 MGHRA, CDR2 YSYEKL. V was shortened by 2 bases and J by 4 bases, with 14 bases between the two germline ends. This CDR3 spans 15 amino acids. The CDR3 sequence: CASSQPAQRVYGYTF. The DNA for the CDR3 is TGCGCCAGCAGCCAACCGGCTCAGCGGGTCTATGGCTACACCTTC.

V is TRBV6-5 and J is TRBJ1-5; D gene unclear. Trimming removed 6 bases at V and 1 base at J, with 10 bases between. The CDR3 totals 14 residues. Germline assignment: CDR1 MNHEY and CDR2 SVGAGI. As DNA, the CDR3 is TGTGCCAGCAGCCCTGACACCAGCAATCAGCCCCAGCATTTT. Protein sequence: CASSPDTSNQPQHF.

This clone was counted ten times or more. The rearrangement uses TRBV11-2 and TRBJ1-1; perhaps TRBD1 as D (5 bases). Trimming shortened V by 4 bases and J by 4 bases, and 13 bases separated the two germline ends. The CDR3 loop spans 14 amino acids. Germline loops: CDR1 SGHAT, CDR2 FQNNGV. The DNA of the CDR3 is TGTGCCAGCAGCTCTAAGGTGGGGGGCACTGAAGCTTTCTTT. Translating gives CASSSKVGGTEAFF. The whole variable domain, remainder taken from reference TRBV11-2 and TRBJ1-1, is EAGVAQSPRYKIIEKRQSVAFWCNPISGHATLYWYQQILGQGPKLLIQFQNNGVVDDSQLPKDRFSAERLKGVDSTLKIQPAKLEDSAVYLCASSSKVGGTEAFFGQGTRLTVV.

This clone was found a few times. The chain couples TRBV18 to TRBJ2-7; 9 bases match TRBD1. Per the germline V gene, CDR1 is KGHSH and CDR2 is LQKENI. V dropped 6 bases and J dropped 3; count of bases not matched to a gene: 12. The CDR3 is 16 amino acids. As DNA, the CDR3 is TGTGCCAGCTCGCCATTCGCCACAGGGGGCGTCTACGAGCAGTACTTC. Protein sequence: CASSPFATGGVYEQYF.

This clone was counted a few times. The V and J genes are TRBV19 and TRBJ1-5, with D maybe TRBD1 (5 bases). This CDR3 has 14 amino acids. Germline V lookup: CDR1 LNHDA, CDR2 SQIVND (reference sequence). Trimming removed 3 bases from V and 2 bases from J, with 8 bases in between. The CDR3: CASSMLGGNQPQHF. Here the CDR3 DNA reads TGTGCCAGTAGTATGCTAGGGGGCAATCAGCCCCAGCATTTT.

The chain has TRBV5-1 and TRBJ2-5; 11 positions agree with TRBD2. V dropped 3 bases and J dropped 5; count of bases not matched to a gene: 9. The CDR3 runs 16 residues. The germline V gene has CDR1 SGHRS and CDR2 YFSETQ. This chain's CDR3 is CASSWPLAGGQETQYF. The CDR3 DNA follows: TGCGCCAGCAGCTGGCCCCTAGCGGGGGGTCAGGAGACCCAGTACTTC.

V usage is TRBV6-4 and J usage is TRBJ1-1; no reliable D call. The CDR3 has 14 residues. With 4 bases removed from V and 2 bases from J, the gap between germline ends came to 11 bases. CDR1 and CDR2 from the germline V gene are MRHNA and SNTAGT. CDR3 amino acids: CASSVEPGNTEAFF. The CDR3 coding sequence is TGTGCCAGCAGTGTGGAACCGGGAAACACTGAAGCTTTCTTT.

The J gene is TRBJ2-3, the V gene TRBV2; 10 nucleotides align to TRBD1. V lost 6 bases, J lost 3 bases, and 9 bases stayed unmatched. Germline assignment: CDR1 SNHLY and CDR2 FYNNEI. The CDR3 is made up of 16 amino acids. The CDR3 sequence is CASRGPGTGETDTQYF. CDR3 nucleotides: TGTGCCAGCAGAGGGCCCGGGACAGGGGAGACAGATACGCAGTATTTT.

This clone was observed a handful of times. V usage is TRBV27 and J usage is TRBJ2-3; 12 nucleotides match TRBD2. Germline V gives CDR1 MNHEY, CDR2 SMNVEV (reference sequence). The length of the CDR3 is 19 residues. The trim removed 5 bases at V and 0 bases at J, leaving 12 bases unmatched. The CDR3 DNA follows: TGTGCCAGCAGTAGATGGACTAGCGGGGTCGCCTATAGCACAGATACGCAGTATTTT. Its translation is CASSRWTSGVAYSTDTQYF.

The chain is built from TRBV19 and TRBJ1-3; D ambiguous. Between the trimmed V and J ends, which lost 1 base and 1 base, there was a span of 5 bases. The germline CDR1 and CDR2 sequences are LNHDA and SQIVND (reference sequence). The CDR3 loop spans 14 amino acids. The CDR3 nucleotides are TGTGCCAGTAGTATAGGGGCATCTGGAAACACCATATATTTT. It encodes CASSIGASGNTIYF.

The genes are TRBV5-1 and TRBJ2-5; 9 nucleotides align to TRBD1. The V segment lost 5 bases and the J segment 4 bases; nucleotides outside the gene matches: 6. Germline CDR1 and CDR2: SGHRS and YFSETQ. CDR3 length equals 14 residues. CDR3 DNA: TGCGCCAGCAGGACCCAGGACAGGGGAGAGACCCAGTACTTC. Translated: CASRTQDRGETQYF.

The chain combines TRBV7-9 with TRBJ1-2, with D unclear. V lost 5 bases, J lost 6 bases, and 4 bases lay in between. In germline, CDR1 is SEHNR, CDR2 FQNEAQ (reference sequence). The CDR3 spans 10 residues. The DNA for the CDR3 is TGTGCCAGCAGCCCTGATGGCTACACCTTC. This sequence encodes CASSPDGYTF. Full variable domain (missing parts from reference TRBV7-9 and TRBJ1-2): DTGVSQNPRHKITKRGQNVTFRCDPISEHNRLYWYRQTLGQGPEFLTYFQNEAQLEKSRLLSDRFSAERPKGSFSTLEIQRTEQGDSAMYLCASSPDGYTFGSGTRLTVV.

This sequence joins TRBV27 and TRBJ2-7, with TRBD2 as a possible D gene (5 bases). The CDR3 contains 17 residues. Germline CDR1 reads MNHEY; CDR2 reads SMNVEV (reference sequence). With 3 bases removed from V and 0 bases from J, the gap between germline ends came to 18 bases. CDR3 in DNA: TGTGCCAGCAGTTTCCTAGCCCCGGTGTTCAACTCCTACGAGCAGTACTTC. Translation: CASSFLAPVFNSYEQYF.